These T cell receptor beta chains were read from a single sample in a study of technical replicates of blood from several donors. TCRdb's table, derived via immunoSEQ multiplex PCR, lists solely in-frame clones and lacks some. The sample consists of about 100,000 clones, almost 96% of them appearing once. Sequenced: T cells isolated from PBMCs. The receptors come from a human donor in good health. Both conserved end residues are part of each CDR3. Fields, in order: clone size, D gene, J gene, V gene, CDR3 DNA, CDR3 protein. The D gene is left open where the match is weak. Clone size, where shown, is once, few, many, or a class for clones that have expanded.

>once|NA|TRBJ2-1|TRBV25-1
TGTGCCAGCAGTGACAGAAATGAGCAGTTCTTC
CASSDRNEQFF
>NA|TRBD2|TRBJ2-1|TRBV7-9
TGTGCCAGCAGCTCGAAGCGGGGGGCAGGGAATGAGCAGTTCTTC
CASSSKRGAGNEQFF
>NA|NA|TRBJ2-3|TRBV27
TGTGCCAGCAGTTTAGGCAGCGGTCTCAGCACAGATACGCAGTATTTT
CASSLGSGLSTDTQYF
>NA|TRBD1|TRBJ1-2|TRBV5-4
TGTGCCAGCAGCCGTGGACAGGGAGACGGCGGCTACACCTTC
CASSRGQGDGGYTF
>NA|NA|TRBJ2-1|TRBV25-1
TGTGCCAGCAGTGAACAACAGACCCCCTACAATGAGCAGTTCTTC
CASSEQQTPYNEQFF
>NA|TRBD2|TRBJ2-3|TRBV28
TGTGCCAGCAGTTTAGCGGGAGGGTACACAGATACGCAGTATTTT
CASSLAGGYTDTQYF
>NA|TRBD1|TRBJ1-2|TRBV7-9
TGTGCCAGCAGCATAGGACAGGCAGCTAACTATGGCTACACCTTC
CASSIGQAANYGYTF
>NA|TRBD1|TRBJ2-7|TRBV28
TGTGCCAGCAGATCCGGGACAGGGGGAGGGTACGAGCAGTACTTC
CASRSGTGGGYEQYF
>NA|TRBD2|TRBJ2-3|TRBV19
TGTGCCAGTAGTATGGTAGCGGGAGGCACAGATACGCAGTATTTT
CASSMVAGGTDTQYF
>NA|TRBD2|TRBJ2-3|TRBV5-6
TGTGCCAGCAGCCTCCTTAGCGGGGGGCGTACAGATACGCAGTATTTT
CASSLLSGGRTDTQYF
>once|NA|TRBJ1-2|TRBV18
TGTGCCAGCTCACCATCTGAGGGAAACTATGGCTACACCTTC
CASSPSEGNYGYTF
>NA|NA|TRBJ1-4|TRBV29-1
TGCAGCGTTTGTACAGCAAGGAATGAAAAACTGTTTTTT
CSVCTARNEKLFF
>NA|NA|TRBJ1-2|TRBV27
TGTGCCAGCTCCAAAGGGGGGGTTGTTAACTATGGCTACACCTTC
CASSKGGVVNYGYTF
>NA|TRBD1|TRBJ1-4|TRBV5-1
TGCGCCAGCAGCTTGGCCGGGACAGGTGGGAATGAAAAACTGTTTTTT
CASSLAGTGGNEKLFF
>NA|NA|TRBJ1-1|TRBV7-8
TGTGCCAGCAGCCTACGGCCAGGAGGCCTGAACACTGAAGCTTTCTTT
CASSLRPGGLNTEAFF
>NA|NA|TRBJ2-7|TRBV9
TGTGCCAGCAGCGTAGGTGGAGGGTTCCACGAGCAGTACTTC
CASSVGGGFHEQYF
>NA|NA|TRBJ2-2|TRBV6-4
TGTGCCAGCAGAGCCACGCGTGGGGGCCTCAACACCGGGGAGCTGTTTTTT
CASRATRGGLNTGELFF